This T cell receptor beta chain was obtained from a study of early T cells in non-severe SARS-CoV-2 infection. Background on the study: Whole-blood bulk RNA, unsorted, was sequenced, and chains were unpaired.

This clonotype was counted at least ten times. Its antigen is unknown. Overall study results and limits: The VDJdb matching leaned toward anti-spike CD8 responses and overlooked private and CD4 specificities.

CDR3 length: 13 residues. V gave up 7 bases and J gave up 7 bases, with 17 bases separating them. Germline CDR1 and CDR2: MDHEN and SYDVKM. Individually, cDNA molecules had unique molecular identifiers attached to them. MiXCR, run by TCRdb on the 5' RACE reads, gives a single entry per CDR3 protein. This table has about 45,000 distinct CDR3 sequences, 11% appearing once. The J gene is TRBJ2-7, the V gene TRBV28; the D gene is possibly TRBD2 (7 bases). Sequencing used whole blood. The clonotype originates from an adult who was a healthcare worker with PCR-confirmed SARS-CoV-2 infection or an uninfected control (not recorded which). CDR3 residues: CASTRGAPKEQYF. Written as DNA, the CDR3 is TGTGCCAGCACTCGGGGGGCCCCAAAGGAGCAGTACTTC.